These 29 T cell receptor beta chains were sequenced from one sample in a study of control samples from healthy donors and cancer patients. The repertoire was sequenced with immunoSEQ multiplex PCR; TCRdb's copy has only in-frame clones and lacks some. Of over 150,000 clones listed, roughly 94% are singletons. The sample taken for sequencing was PBMCs. Source of these receptors: a man aged 60 to 75 with colorectal cancer.

V is TRBV6-5 and J is TRBJ2-2, with D possibly matching TRBD1 (5 bases). The length of the CDR3 is 13 residues. Germline V gene data show CDR1 as MNHEY and CDR2 as SVGAGI. The ends were cut back, 6 bases at V and 4 bases at J, with 9 bases in the middle. The CDR3 nucleotides are TGTGCCAGCAGCCGACAGTCCACCGGGGAGCTGTTTTTT. This translates into CASSRQSTGELFF.

The chain uses TRBV7-2 and TRBJ1-2, with D maybe TRBD1 (5 bases). Germline CDR1 is SGHTA and CDR2 is FQGNSA. Between the trimmed V and J ends, which lost 4 bases and 3 bases, there was a span of 15 bases. The CDR3 sequence is 15 residues long. CDR3 residues: CASSSAQGGHYGYTF. The CDR3, as DNA: TGTGCCAGCAGCTCTGCCCAGGGAGGGCACTATGGCTACACCTTC.

In DNA, the CDR3 is TGTGCCAGCAGCTCGCCAGTGGGGATCACAGATACGCAGTATTTT. It specifies CASSSPVGITDTQYF. The chain is built from TRBV5-6 and TRBJ2-3; D is uncertain. Looked up from germline, CDR1 is SGHDT and CDR2 is YYEEEE. This CDR3 has 15 residues. Trimming cost V 3 bases and J 2 bases, with 13 bases left between them.

The rearrangement links TRBV6-6 to TRBJ1-1, with TRBD1 as a possible D gene (6 bases). The length of the CDR3 is 14 residues. Germline assignment: CDR1 MNHNY and CDR2 SVGAGI (reference sequence). Trimming pared 0 bases from V and 5 bases from J, leaving 10 bases between. The CDR3 DNA sequence: TGTGCCAGCAGTTACTCGGACCAGGGGACTGAAGCTTTCTTT. Its protein is CASSYSDQGTEAFF.

This chain joins TRBV3-1 (or the pseudogene TRBV3-2) and TRBJ2-2; D could derive from TRBD1 or TRBD2 (5 bases each). From germline, CDR1 is LGHDT and CDR2 YNNKEL (reference sequence). The CDR3 contains 14 residues. Trimming took off 4 bases at V and 7 bases at J, with 13 bases between the two ends. CDR3 coding DNA: TGTGCCAGCAGCCGGGTTGGGGGTATCGGGGAGCTGTTTTTT. Encoded protein: CASSRVGGIGELFF.

This clone has at least ten counts. J is TRBJ1-1 and V is TRBV5-1, with D unclear. V was cut by 8 bases and J by 0 bases, with 11 bases left in between. The CDR3 consists of 13 residues. The germline V gene has CDR1 SGHRS and CDR2 YFSETQ. The CDR3 region has the DNA TGCGCCAGTCGCCGGGCTATGAACACTGAAGCTTTCTTT. Residues: CASRRAMNTEAFF.

The rearrangement joins TRBV7-2 to TRBJ1-1; no firm D call. From germline, CDR1 is SGHTA and CDR2 FQGNSA. V lost 4 bases and J lost 1, with 16 bases in between. The CDR3 sequence is 16 residues long. The CDR3 sequence: CASSSSQAQRNTEAFF. The CDR3 nucleotides read TGTGCCAGCAGCTCAAGCCAGGCCCAAAGGAACACTGAAGCTTTCTTT.

The genes are TRBV5-4 and TRBJ2-3; D perhaps matches TRBD2 (6 bases). This CDR3 has 14 residues. The V end lost 7 bases, the J end lost 4 bases, and 16 bases lay between the germline ends. The germline V gene encodes CDR1 SGHNT and CDR2 YYREEE (reference sequence). CDR3: CASEGPGEADTQYF. In nucleotides, the CDR3 is TGTGCCAGCGAGGGGCCCGGGGAGGCAGATACGCAGTATTTT.

The V gene is TRBV7-8, the J gene TRBJ1-2; the D is unclear. Germline-derived CDR1 and CDR2 are SGHVS and FQNEAQ. The CDR3 runs to 16 residues. V lost 1 base and J 4 bases, leaving 16 bases between the germline ends. In nucleotides, the CDR3 is TGTGCCAGCAGCTTAGTAGCGGACGGGCGATTCTATGGCTACACCTTC. It codes for CASSLVADGRFYGYTF.

V usage is TRBV6-1 and J usage is TRBJ2-6, with D hard to call. The germline CDR1 and CDR2 sequences are MNHNS and SASEGT. Trimming stripped 3 bases from V and 0 bases from J, with 6 bases between. The CDR3 length is 15 residues. CDR3 nucleotide sequence: TGTGCCAGCAGTGATCAGAACTCTGGGGCCAACGTCCTGACTTTC. As protein: CASSDQNSGANVLTF.

The chain joins TRBV3-1 (or the pseudogene TRBV3-2) to TRBJ1-1; perhaps TRBD1 as D (5 bases). The CDR3 loop spans 14 amino acids. Germline CDR1 reads LGHDT; CDR2 reads YNNKEL (reference sequence). Trimming left V 0 bases short and J 1 base short, with 6 bases between. CDR3 in DNA: TGTGCCAGCAGCCAAGAAGGGGCGAACACTGAAGCTTTCTTT. Translation: CASSQEGANTEAFF.

The gene calls are TRBV3-1 (or the pseudogene TRBV3-2) and TRBJ2-7, with D uncertain. Germline V CDR1 and CDR2: LGHDT, YNNKEL (reference sequence). This CDR3 contains 13 residues. V lost 4 bases to trimming and J lost 0 bases, with 7 bases between them. The chain's CDR3 is CASSPGPSYEQYF. In DNA, the CDR3 is TGTGCCAGCAGCCCTGGACCCTCCTACGAGCAGTACTTC.

The chain combines TRBV2 with TRBJ1-5; D not certain. Trimming shortened V by 6 bases and J by 0 bases, and 15 bases separated the two germline ends. CDR3 length: 16 amino acids. Germline V gives CDR1 SNHLY, CDR2 FYNNEI. The CDR3 nucleotides read TGTGCCAGCAGACCCGGACTAGAACCTAGCAATCAGCCCCAGCATTTT. Translating gives CASRPGLEPSNQPQHF.

The V gene is TRBV7-9, the J gene TRBJ2-2; TRBD2 might be the D (6 bases). V was shortened by 5 bases and J by 6 bases, with 10 bases between the two germline ends. This CDR3 spans 13 amino acids. Germline lookup yields CDR1 SEHNR and CDR2 FQNEAQ (reference sequence). The CDR3 sequence is CASSDGEAGELFF. CDR3 sequence (DNA): TGTGCCAGCAGCGACGGGGAGGCCGGGGAGCTGTTTTTT. The full variable domain, completed using reference TRBV7-9 and TRBJ2-2, is DTGVSQNPRHKITKRGQNVTFRCDPISEHNRLYWYRQTLGQGPEFLTYFQNEAQLEKSRLLSDRFSAERPKGSFSTLEIQRTEQGDSAMYLCASSDGEAGELFFGEGSRLTVL.

The rearrangement links TRBV3-1 (or the pseudogene TRBV3-2) to TRBJ2-2; possibly TRBD1 for D (7 bases). Trimming removed 0 bases from V and 8 bases from J, with 13 bases in between. The CDR3 is made up of 15 amino acids. CDR1 is LGHDT, CDR2 YNNKEL, per germline (reference sequence). The CDR3 protein is CASSQDGGGGGELFF. The CDR3 bases are TGTGCCAGCAGCCAAGATGGAGGGGGCGGAGGGGAGCTGTTTTTT.

This chain joins TRBV5-4 and TRBJ1-5; D not certain. V was shortened by 0 bases and J by 2 bases, with 3 bases between the two germline ends. The CDR3 consists of 13 residues. CDR1 is SGHNT, CDR2 YYREEE, per germline (reference sequence). CDR3 in amino acids: CASSLAGNQPQHF. In DNA form, the CDR3 reads TGTGCCAGCAGCTTGGCGGGCAATCAGCCCCAGCATTTT. Full variable domain (remainder filled in from reference TRBV5-4 and TRBJ1-5): ETGVTQSPTHLIKTRGQQVTLRCSSQSGHNTVSWYQQALGQGPQFIFQYYREEENGRGNFPPRFSGLQFPNYSSELNVNALELDDSALYLCASSLAGNQPQHFGDGTRLSIL.

In DNA form, the CDR3 reads TGTGCCACGTCCCCGTGGGGGGCAGAAGGAAACACCATATATTTT. It encodes CATSPWGAEGNTIYF. V and J are TRBV15 and TRBJ1-3; tentative D call: TRBD1 (6 bases). Germline CDR1 reads LNHNV; CDR2 reads YYDKDF (reference sequence). The CDR3 covers 15 residues. V was cut by 9 bases and J by 4 bases, with 19 bases left in between.

This chain uses TRBV19 with TRBJ1-1; D is undetermined. CDR1 is LNHDA, CDR2 SQIVND, per germline (reference sequence). This CDR3 region has 13 residues. V dropped 1 base and J dropped 5 bases, with 8 bases sitting between them. The CDR3: CASSIGGGTEAFF. CDR3 sequence (DNA): TGTGCCAGTAGTATAGGAGGTGGAACTGAAGCTTTCTTT.

The V and J genes are TRBV12-3 or TRBV12-4 and TRBJ1-2, with a weak D call TRBD1 (5 bases). The CDR3 consists of 13 residues. V was clipped by 6 bases and J by 5 bases, with 13 bases between them. The CDR3 is CASSLGRAYGYTF. The CDR3 DNA sequence: TGTGCCAGCAGCCTCGGCAGGGCATATGGCTACACCTTC.

The CDR3 DNA follows: TGTGCCATCAGTGACCCCGGGGGTAGCGGCACAGATACGCAGTATTTT. It encodes CAISDPGGSGTDTQYF. The rearrangement links TRBV10-3 to TRBJ2-3; weak D call: TRBD2 (6 bases). The germline V gene encodes CDR1 ENHRY and CDR2 SYGVKD. This CDR3 is 16 amino acids long. Trimming pared 3 bases from V and 1 base from J, leaving 14 bases between.

The chain links TRBV19 to TRBJ2-3; D perhaps matches TRBD2 (6 bases). Germline V gene lookup returns CDR1 LNHDA and CDR2 SQIVND (reference sequence). The CDR3 runs to 17 residues. Trimming cost V 5 bases and J 0 bases, with 18 bases left between them. The CDR3 sequence is CASSVHSLGGSTDTQYF. As DNA, the CDR3 is TGTGCCAGTAGTGTTCACTCACTAGGAGGGAGCACAGATACGCAGTATTTT.

The sample holds one count of this clone. This chain links TRBV2 with TRBJ2-3; D possibly uses TRBD1 or TRBD2 (6 bases each). Trimming cost V 4 bases and J 1 base, with 15 bases left between them. The CDR3 sequence is 16 residues long. The germline CDR1 and CDR2 sequences are SNHLY and FYNNEI. The CDR3 DNA reads TGTGCCAGCAGTGGCACGGGGGCGCCGGGCACAGATACGCAGTATTTT. Amino acid sequence: CASSGTGAPGTDTQYF.

The chain has TRBV18 and TRBJ2-3; D perhaps matches TRBD1 (6 bases). The V end lost 6 bases, the J end lost 1 base, and 14 bases lay between the germline ends. The CDR3 consists of 15 residues. In germline, CDR1 is KGHSH, CDR2 LQKENI. The CDR3 sequence: CASSPRAGGTDTQYF. Here the CDR3 DNA reads TGTGCCAGCTCCCCCAGGGCAGGGGGCACAGATACGCAGTATTTT.

The chain joins TRBV11-2 to TRBJ2-1; D is possibly TRBD2 (6 bases). Trimming took 5 bases from V and 6 from J, leaving 20 bases between them. This CDR3 region has 16 residues. Germline CDR1 is SGHAT and CDR2 is FQNNGV. The CDR3 protein is CASSPAGVAGRNEQFF. DNA of the CDR3: TGTGCCAGCAGCCCCGCAGGAGTGGCGGGGCGCAATGAGCAGTTCTTC.

The chain has TRBV4-1 and TRBJ1-6; TRBD1 might be the D (5 bases). V dropped 1 base and J dropped 9 bases, with 13 bases sitting between them. Germline V CDR1 and CDR2: MGHRA, YSYEKL. CDR3 size: 15 residues. The CDR3 here is CASSQVPEGSSPLHF. The CDR3 bases are TGCGCCAGCAGCCAAGTCCCGGAGGGGAGTTCACCCCTCCACTTT.

This sequence joins TRBV5-1 and TRBJ2-3; 9 bases agree with TRBD2. The CDR3 is made up of 16 amino acids. V lost 4 bases and J lost 6; bases outside the gene matches: 12. Looked up from germline, CDR1 is SGHRS and CDR2 is YFSETQ. The CDR3 DNA reads TGCGCCAGCAGCGTTGGAGTCGGTAGCGGGGGTGATACGCAGTATTTT. This codes for CASSVGVGSGGDTQYF.

The rearrangement joins TRBV6-5 to TRBJ1-1; perhaps TRBD1 as D (6 bases). V dropped 2 bases and J dropped 11 bases, with 9 bases sitting between them. Germline assignment: CDR1 MNHEY and CDR2 SVGAGI. The CDR3 length is 11 residues. This CDR3 is CASSYQGMAFF. The CDR3, as DNA: TGTGCCAGCAGTTACCAGGGGATGGCTTTCTTT.

The genes are TRBV5-1 and TRBJ1-4; maybe TRBD1 (6 bases). Germline V lookup: CDR1 SGHRS, CDR2 YFSETQ. CDR3 length equals 16 residues. V lost 0 bases and J lost 7, with 16 bases in between. Here the CDR3 reads CASSLGPAGVGEKLFF. The DNA for the CDR3 is TGCGCCAGCAGCTTGGGGCCCGCAGGGGTCGGTGAAAAACTGTTTTTT. The full variable domain, rest sourced from reference TRBV5-1 and TRBJ1-4, is KAGVTQTPRYLIKTRGQQVTLSCSPISGHRSVSWYQQTPGQGLQFLFEYFSETQRNKGNFPGRFSGRQFSNSRSEMNVSTLELGDSALYLCASSLGPAGVGEKLFFGSGTQLSVL.

This chain joins TRBV5-5 and TRBJ1-1, with 7 positions matching TRBD1. Looked up from germline, CDR1 is SGHKS and CDR2 is YYEKEE (reference sequence). V trimming: 1 base; J trimming: 0 bases; junction bases outside the gene matches: 3. The CDR3 runs 15 residues. The CDR3 DNA is TGTGCCAGCAGCTTGCTACAGGGGATGAACACTGAAGCTTTCTTT. Amino acids: CASSLLQGMNTEAFF.